A single sample gave rise to the 30 T cell receptor beta chains below, sequenced in a study of memory CD4+ T cells and cytomegalovirus serostatus. Sequencing used immunoSEQ multiplex PCR; TCRdb keeps in-frame clones, though not all of them. The data contain some 26,000 clones, around 80% of them singletons. Single viable CD3+CD4+CD8-CD45RO+ cells were sorted as the memory CD4+ T cells. The sample taken for sequencing was memory CD4+ T cells from blood. These receptors came from an adult in good health and CMV-seronegative.

The chain carries TRBV2 and TRBJ2-2; D is perhaps TRBD1 (5 bases). In germline, CDR1 is SNHLY, CDR2 FYNNEI. Trimming took off 2 bases at V and 1 base at J, with 8 bases between the two ends. The CDR3 is made up of 15 amino acids. The CDR3 region has the DNA TGTGCCAGCAGTGAAAGGCAGGGGAACACCGGGGAGCTGTTTTTT. Its translation is CASSERQGNTGELFF. Variable domain in full (rest from reference TRBV2 and TRBJ2-2): EPEVTQTPSHQVTQMGQEVILRCVPISNHLYFYWYRQILGQKVEFLVSFYNNEISEKSEIFDDQFSVERPDGSNFTLKIRSTKLEDSAMYFCASSERQGNTGELFFGEGSRLTVL.

The gene calls are TRBV6-1 and TRBJ2-3; TRBD1 might be the D (5 bases). In germline, CDR1 is MNHNS, CDR2 SASEGT. The CDR3 is 14 amino acids. The V gene lost 7 bases and the J gene lost 2 bases, with 13 bases spanning the gap. CDR3 nucleotide sequence: TGTGCCAGCACCGCCGGACACAACACAGATACGCAGTATTTT. Residues: CASTAGHNTDTQYF.

The chain combines TRBV30 with TRBJ2-2; weak D call: TRBD1 (8 bases). Deletions cut 0 bases from V and 6 bases from J, with 17 bases between. The CDR3 runs 16 residues. Looked up from germline, CDR1 is GTSNPN and CDR2 is SVGIG (reference sequence). The CDR3 DNA reads as TGTGCCTGGAGTGTACAGGGGGGGGATGGGTCCGGGGAGCTGTTTTTT. This sequence encodes CAWSVQGGDGSGELFF.

This clone has a handful of counts. This chain joins TRBV10-3 and TRBJ1-1; 7 positions match TRBD1. The CDR3 is made up of 15 amino acids. V dropped 0 bases and J dropped 6; count of bases not matched to a gene: 7. The germline gives CDR1 ENHRY, CDR2 SYGVKD. CDR3 DNA: TGTGCCATCAGTGAGTCGACGGGACAGAGAGCTGAAGCTTTCTTT. Translation: CAISESTGQRAEAFF.

This clone was found once. The genes are TRBV9 and TRBJ2-3; D is undetermined. Trimming took off 2 bases at V and 2 bases at J, with 9 bases between the two ends. The CDR3 sequence is 14 residues long. Germline loops: CDR1 SGDLS, CDR2 YYNGEE. DNA of the CDR3: TGTGCCAGCAGCGTCGGGCTCCTCACAGATACGCAGTATTTT. This codes for CASSVGLLTDTQYF.

The gene calls are TRBV28 and TRBJ2-7, with 9 bases lining up with TRBD1. The CDR3 covers 15 residues. The trim removed 11 bases at V and 0 bases at J, leaving 11 bases unmatched. Germline assignment: CDR1 MDHEN and CDR2 SYDVKM. CDR3 nucleotide sequence: TGTGCCTGCCAAACAGGGGGCATTCGCTCCTACGAGCAGTACTTC. Amino acids: CACQTGGIRSYEQYF.

The chain uses TRBV10-3 and TRBJ2-6; D uncertain. This CDR3 comprises 18 residues. CDR1 ENHRY and CDR2 SYGVKD come from the germline V gene. V lost 6 bases and J lost 2, with 20 bases in between. In DNA form, the CDR3 reads TGTGCCATCAGCACACGGTCGGCGGTTTCGGCTGGGGCCAACGTCCTGACTTTC. Translating gives CAISTRSAVSAGANVLTF.

The chain is built from TRBV29-1 and TRBJ2-5; maybe TRBD2 (5 bases). This CDR3 spans 12 amino acids. The V and J ends lost 7 bases and 5 bases respectively, with 14 bases between them. Germline V gene sequence: CDR1 SQVTM, CDR2 ANQGSEA. The CDR3 region is CSAAGVAETQYF. The CDR3 DNA sequence: TGCAGCGCCGCCGGGGTTGCGGAGACCCAGTACTTC.

The chain joins TRBV11-2 to TRBJ2-7; 11 bases map to TRBD1. This CDR3 spans 20 amino acids. V dropped 0 bases and J dropped 5; count of bases not matched to a gene: 18. Germline V gene lookup returns CDR1 SGHAT and CDR2 FQNNGV. As DNA, the CDR3 is TGTGCCAGCAGCTTAGACCCAGCTCTAAGGACAGGGGGCCTCGTCGACGAGCAGTACTTC. Encoded protein: CASSLDPALRTGGLVDEQYF.

The chain employs TRBV19 and TRBJ1-5, with D tentatively TRBD1 (5 bases). Germline V gene data show CDR1 as LNHDA and CDR2 as SQIVND (reference sequence). V lost 3 bases and J 1 base, leaving 16 bases between the germline ends. This CDR3 contains 17 residues. The DNA for the CDR3 is TGTGCCAGTAGTATTAGCGCCTCCCGGGGGAGCAATCAGCCCCAGCATTTT. Its translation: CASSISASRGSNQPQHF.

The table lists this clone with a few counts. The chain recombines TRBV7-2 with TRBJ1-6, with a possible D match to TRBD1 (5 bases). The V gene's germline CDR1 is SGHTA and CDR2 FQGNSA. This CDR3 has 17 amino acids. Trimming took off 1 base at V and 7 bases at J, with 17 bases between the two ends. The CDR3, as DNA: TGTGCCAGCAGCTTAGATCTTGGAGGGGTGTACAATTCACCCCTCCACTTT. Translation gives CASSLDLGGVYNSPLHF.

V and J are TRBV7-2 and TRBJ2-1, with a weak D call TRBD2 (5 bases). V dropped 2 bases and J dropped 7 bases, with 15 bases sitting between them. The CDR3 contains 15 residues. Germline V gene sequence: CDR1 SGHTA, CDR2 FQGNSA. CDR3 protein: CASSLPRRERNEQFF. The CDR3 DNA follows: TGTGCCAGCAGCTTACCTCGCCGGGAACGGAATGAGCAGTTCTTC.

The rearrangement joins TRBV6-1 to TRBJ1-5; 9 bases fit TRBD1. The germline V gene encodes CDR1 MNHNS and CDR2 SASEGT. J was trimmed by 6 bases and V by 4 bases; bases with no gene match: 13. The CDR3 runs 17 residues. The CDR3 bases are TGTGCCAGCAGTGCTGTAACCGGGACAGGGTCGAGTCAGCCCCAGCATTTT. Its protein product is CASSAVTGTGSSQPQHF.

This rearrangement joins TRBV6-1 to TRBJ2-7, with 8 bases aligning to TRBD1. V gave up 6 bases and J gave up 3 bases; unmatched junction bases: 7. Germline CDR1 reads MNHNS; CDR2 reads SASEGT. CDR3 size: 14 residues. The CDR3 spells CASRSQGAFYEQYF. CDR3 sequence (DNA): TGTGCCAGCAGAAGCCAGGGGGCCTTCTACGAGCAGTACTTC.

In this sample, this clone turned up a few times. CDR3 residues: CASSPRAGAYEQYF. The CDR3 nucleotides read TGTGCCAGCTCACCACGAGCAGGGGCCTACGAGCAGTACTTC. J is TRBJ2-7 and V is TRBV18; weak D call: TRBD1 (6 bases). V was shortened by 1 base and J by 2 bases, with 9 bases between the two germline ends. Germline V gives CDR1 KGHSH, CDR2 LQKENI. This CDR3 spans 14 amino acids.

This sequence joins TRBV29-1 and TRBJ2-5, with TRBD1 matching over 9 bases. Per the germline V gene, CDR1 is SQVTM and CDR2 is ANQGSEA. CDR3 size: 14 residues. J lost 2 bases, V lost 8 bases, and 9 bases had no gene match. The CDR3: CSTNPTGGQETQYF. The CDR3 DNA reads as TGCAGCACCAACCCGACAGGGGGACAAGAGACCCAGTACTTC.

The V and J genes are TRBV6-1 and TRBJ1-2; D uncertain. CDR1 and CDR2 (germline): MNHNS, SASEGT. The CDR3 is made up of 15 amino acids. Trimming removed 1 base at V and 0 bases at J, with 9 bases between. In DNA, the CDR3 is TGTGCCAGCAGTGAAGGGCGGGTAGCTAACTATGGCTACACCTTC. It translates to CASSEGRVANYGYTF.

The chain couples TRBV6-1 to TRBJ1-3; TRBD1 might be the D (6 bases). Looked up from germline, CDR1 is MNHNS and CDR2 is SASEGT. The CDR3 is made up of 14 amino acids. Trimming cost V 3 bases and J 8 bases, with 14 bases left between them. The CDR3 DNA sequence: TGTGCCAGCAGTGAGATCAGGGGCGAATACACCATATATTTT. Translating it yields CASSEIRGEYTIYF.

V usage is TRBV7-2 and J usage is TRBJ1-5, with TRBD1 identical over 8 bases. This CDR3 has 13 residues. Germline V gives CDR1 SGHTA, CDR2 FQGNSA. The V gene end was trimmed by 3 bases and the J gene end by 8 bases; junction bases not matched to a gene: 3. The DNA of the CDR3 is TGTGCCAGCAGCTTGGACAGGGTTGAGCCCCAGCATTTT. Amino acid sequence: CASSLDRVEPQHF.

This chain connects TRBV23-1 to TRBJ2-7, with D perhaps matching TRBD1 or TRBD2 (5 bases each). TRBV23-1 qualifies as an ORF whose function is uncertain. Trimming removed 4 bases at V and 1 base at J, with 17 bases between. This CDR3 is built from 16 residues. As DNA, the CDR3 is TGCGCCAGCAGTCCCAATCACTGGGGGATATCCTACGAGCAGTACTTC. It codes for CASSPNHWGISYEQYF.

This chain connects TRBV7-2 to TRBJ2-4; D perhaps matches TRBD2 (7 bases). Germline assignment: CDR1 SGHTA and CDR2 FQGNSA. The CDR3 spans 16 residues. Deletions cut 4 bases from V and 6 bases from J, with 19 bases between. The CDR3 loop reads CASSSLLAGAGNIQYF. CDR3 nucleotides: TGTGCCAGCAGCTCCCTCCTCGCGGGGGCGGGAAACATTCAGTACTTC.

The chain joins TRBV6-5 to TRBJ2-1; the D gene is possibly TRBD1 (5 bases). V lost 5 bases to trimming and J lost 12 bases, with 11 bases between them. This CDR3 is 11 amino acids long. Per the germline V gene, CDR1 is MNHEY and CDR2 is SVGAGI. The chain's CDR3 is CASSQGRGQFF. CDR3 sequence (DNA): TGTGCCAGCAGTCAGGGTAGGGGGCAGTTCTTC.

This sequence joins TRBV7-8 and TRBJ2-3; the match to TRBD1 covers 12 bases. The ends lost 1 base at V and 6 bases at J; junction bases unmatched: 5. The length of the CDR3 is 16 residues. Per the germline V gene, CDR1 is SGHVS and CDR2 is FQNEAQ. The CDR3 DNA reads as TGTGCCAGCAGCTTAGGGGACAGGGGGCTAGCGGATACGCAGTATTTT. Its protein product is CASSLGDRGLADTQYF.

CDR3: CASGQSALGNTIYF. The CDR3 nucleotides are TGTGCTAGTGGGCAGTCAGCTCTTGGAAACACCATATATTTT. The V and J genes are TRBV12-5 and TRBJ1-3; no clear D. Germline values: CDR1 LGHNT, CDR2 FRNRAP. There are 14 residues in the CDR3. Trimming stripped 6 bases from V and 3 bases from J, with 12 bases between.

There are a few counts of this clone. V and J are TRBV7-2 and TRBJ2-3; 8 positions match TRBD2. J lost 1 base, V lost 4 bases, and 10 bases had no gene match. The length of the CDR3 is 17 residues. Germline V gives CDR1 SGHTA, CDR2 FQGNSA. In nucleotides, the CDR3 is TGTGCCAGCAGCTCACCCCCTGGGCGGGGGGGCACAGATACGCAGTATTTT. As protein: CASSSPPGRGGTDTQYF.

The chain links TRBV29-1 to TRBJ2-2; either TRBD1 or TRBD2 may supply D (5 bases each). Trimming took 1 base from V and 13 from J, leaving 19 bases between them. This CDR3 has 14 residues. Germline CDR1 is SQVTM and CDR2 is ANQGSEA. The CDR3 DNA reads TGCAGCGTTGAAGTTCGGGGACGGGGCGGTGGGCTGTTTTTT. Protein: CSVEVRGRGGGLFF.

The chain uses TRBV5-1 and TRBJ2-5; TRBD2 agrees at 12 bases. The germline CDR1 and CDR2 sequences are SGHRS and YFSETQ. J gave up 2 bases and V 0 bases, and 5 bases lay outside the gene matches. This CDR3 comprises 17 residues. The CDR3 region is CASSLGGTSGGQETQYF. The DNA of the CDR3 is TGCGCCAGCAGCTTGGGGGGAACTAGCGGGGGGCAAGAGACCCAGTACTTC.

The genes are TRBV9 and TRBJ2-2; D is unresolved. Germline V gene lookup returns CDR1 SGDLS and CDR2 YYNGEE. The CDR3 covers 15 residues. The V gene lost 4 bases and the J gene lost 1 base, with 11 bases spanning the gap. As DNA, the CDR3 is TGTGCCAGCAGCCCTTCGGTCGGGAACACCGGGGAGCTGTTTTTT. Amino acid sequence: CASSPSVGNTGELFF.

This chain connects TRBV5-1 to TRBJ2-6, with no clear D. The germline V gene encodes CDR1 SGHRS and CDR2 YFSETQ. Trimming left V 2 bases short and J 0 bases short, with 15 bases between. The CDR3 extends over 18 amino acids. As DNA, the CDR3 is TGCGCCAGCAGCTTCGAACCCCGTTTAAGCTCTGGGGCCAACGTCCTGACTTTC. Its translation: CASSFEPRLSSGANVLTF.

The sample holds a few counts of this clone. The J gene is TRBJ1-6, the V gene TRBV6-6; D may be TRBD1 (6 bases). The CDR3 consists of 15 residues. Trimming stripped 8 bases from V and 1 base from J, with 12 bases between. Germline assignment: CDR1 MNHNY and CDR2 SVGAGI (reference sequence). The CDR3 DNA is TGTGCCAGCGGGGAGGACAGTTCCTATAATTCACCCCTCCACTTT. As protein: CASGEDSSYNSPLHF.